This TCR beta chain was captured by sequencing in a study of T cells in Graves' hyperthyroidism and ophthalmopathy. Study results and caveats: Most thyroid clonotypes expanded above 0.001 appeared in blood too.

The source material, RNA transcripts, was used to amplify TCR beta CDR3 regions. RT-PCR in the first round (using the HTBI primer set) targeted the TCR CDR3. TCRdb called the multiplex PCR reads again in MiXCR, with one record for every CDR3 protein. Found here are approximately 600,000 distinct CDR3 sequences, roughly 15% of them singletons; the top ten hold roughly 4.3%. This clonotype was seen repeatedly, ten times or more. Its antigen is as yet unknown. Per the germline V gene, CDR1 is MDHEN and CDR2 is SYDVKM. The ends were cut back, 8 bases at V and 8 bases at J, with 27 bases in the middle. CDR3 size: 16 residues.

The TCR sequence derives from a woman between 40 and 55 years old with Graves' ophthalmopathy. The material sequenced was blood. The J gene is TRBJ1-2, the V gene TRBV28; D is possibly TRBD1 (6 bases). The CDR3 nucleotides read TGTGCCAGCGCGAAGGGGGGGGTCCCGGAAAGAAGCGGCTACACCTTC. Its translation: CASAKGGVPERSGYTF.